The T cell receptor beta chain described here comes from a study of blood T cell repertoires in COVID-19. Background on the study: Italy, Spain and the United States were the sources of the convalescent and acute COVID-19 samples.

Clones were read by immunoSEQ multiplex PCR, and TCRdb kept only the in-frame ones, dropping some. The table has some 300,000 clones, roughly 91% seen once. Each participant's cohort was designated according to participant-reported clinical history. This CDR3 has 19 residues. The germline V gene has CDR1 KGHDR and CDR2 SFDVKD. V lost 0 bases, J lost 3 bases, and 10 bases stayed unmatched. The sample consisted of PBMCs or T cells enriched from blood (not recorded which). The chain joins TRBV24-1 to TRBJ2-2; TRBD1 agrees at 9 bases. The sequence was collected from a woman aged 55 to 70 in a cohort exposed to, infected with or recovered from COVID-19 (not recorded which). The CDR3 region has the DNA TGTGCCACCAGTGATTTGGGACAGGGGAGGAGGGCCGACACCGGGGAGCTGTTTTTT. Translation gives CATSDLGQGRRADTGELFF.